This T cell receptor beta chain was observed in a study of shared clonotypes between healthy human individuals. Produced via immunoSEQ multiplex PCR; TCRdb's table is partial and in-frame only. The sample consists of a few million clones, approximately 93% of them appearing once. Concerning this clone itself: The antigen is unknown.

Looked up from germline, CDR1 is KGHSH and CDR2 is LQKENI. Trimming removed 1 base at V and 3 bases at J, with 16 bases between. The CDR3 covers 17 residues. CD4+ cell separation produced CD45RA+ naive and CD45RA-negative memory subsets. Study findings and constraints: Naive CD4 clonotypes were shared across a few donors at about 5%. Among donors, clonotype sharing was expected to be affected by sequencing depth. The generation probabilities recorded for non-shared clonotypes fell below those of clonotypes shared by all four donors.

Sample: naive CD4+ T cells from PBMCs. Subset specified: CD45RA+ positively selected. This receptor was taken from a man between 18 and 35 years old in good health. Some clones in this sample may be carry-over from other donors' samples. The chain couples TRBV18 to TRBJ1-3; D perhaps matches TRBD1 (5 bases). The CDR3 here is CASSPQSVQGLGNTIYF. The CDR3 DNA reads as TGTGCCAGCTCACCACAGTCGGTCCAGGGTCTTGGAAACACCATATATTTT.